A selection of T cell receptor beta chains follows, all from one sample in a study of cytomegalovirus exposure and HLA in healthy donors. Sequencing used immunoSEQ multiplex PCR; TCRdb keeps in-frame clones, though not all of them. The table records fewer than 200,000 clones, 68% of them present only once. Sequenced input: PBMCs. The receptors were gathered from a man between 50 and 59 years old in good health and CMV-seronegative. Each CDR3 is given with its conserved first and last residue. The D gene is left open where the match is weak. Not every row has a clone size; where given, it reads once, few, many or a size class.

d_gene: TRBD1
len: 17
j_gene: TRBJ1-2
v_gene: TRBV27
abundance: .
CDR3aa: CASSLRLDGDRGGGYTF
CDR3nt: TGTGCCAGCAGTTTAAGACTGGATGGGGACAGGGGAGGCGGCTACACCTTC

d_gene: TRBD1
len: 17
j_gene: TRBJ1-2
v_gene: TRBV18
abundance: .
CDR3aa: CASSRGTGATANYGYTF
CDR3nt: TGTGCCAGCTCACGCGGGACAGGGGCTACAGCTAACTATGGCTACACCTTC

d_gene: TRBD2
len: 15
j_gene: TRBJ2-3
v_gene: TRBV4-2
abundance: .
CDR3aa: CASSQDRGGVDTQYF
CDR3nt: TGTGCCAGCAGCCAAGATCGGGGGGGCGTTGATACGCAGTATTTT

d_gene: TRBD1
len: 15
j_gene: TRBJ2-7
v_gene: TRBV27
abundance: .
CDR3aa: CASSLSTGGSYEQYF
CDR3nt: TGTGCCAGCAGTCTAAGCACAGGGGGCTCCTACGAGCAGTACTTC

d_gene: .
len: 15
j_gene: TRBJ1-1
v_gene: TRBV19
abundance: few
CDR3aa: CASSISEVGLGEAFF
CDR3nt: TGTGCCAGTAGTATATCCGAGGTGGGGCTCGGTGAAGCTTTCTTT

d_gene: .
len: 14
j_gene: TRBJ1-4
v_gene: TRBV9
abundance: .
CDR3aa: CASSVTGEDEKLFF
CDR3nt: TGTGCCAGCAGCGTAACAGGTGAAGATGAAAAACTGTTTTTT

d_gene: .
len: 15
j_gene: TRBJ2-1
v_gene: TRBV7-9
abundance: .
CDR3aa: CASSFKVGSPNEQFF
CDR3nt: TGTGCCAGCAGCTTTAAAGTTGGTAGCCCCAATGAGCAGTTCTTC

d_gene: TRBD1
len: 15
j_gene: TRBJ1-6
v_gene: TRBV6-5
abundance: .
CDR3aa: CASSYGDRADSPLHF
CDR3nt: TGTGCCAGCAGTTACGGTGACAGGGCGGACTCACCCCTCCACTTT

d_gene: .
len: 13
j_gene: TRBJ1-5
v_gene: TRBV11-2
abundance: few
CDR3aa: CASSLVGNQPQHF
CDR3nt: TGTGCCAGCAGCTTAGTCGGCAATCAGCCCCAGCATTTT

d_gene: .
len: 15
j_gene: TRBJ1-6
v_gene: TRBV7-9
abundance: .
CDR3aa: CASSASPGANSPLHF
CDR3nt: TGTGCCAGCAGCGCCAGTCCAGGGGCTAATTCACCCCTCCACTTT

d_gene: .
len: 14
j_gene: TRBJ2-5
v_gene: TRBV6-6
abundance: .
CDR3aa: CASSYSWGQETQYF
CDR3nt: TGTGCCAGCAGTTACTCATGGGGGCAGGAGACCCAGTACTTC

d_gene: .
len: 14
j_gene: TRBJ2-3
v_gene: TRBV25-1
abundance: .
CDR3aa: CASRGPGSTDTQYF
CDR3nt: TGTGCCAGCAGAGGGCCAGGGAGCACAGATACGCAGTATTTT

d_gene: TRBD1
len: 13
j_gene: TRBJ1-5
v_gene: TRBV7-2
abundance: .
CDR3aa: CASSLDRDQPQHF
CDR3nt: TGTGCCAGCAGCCTAGACAGGGATCAGCCCCAGCATTTT

d_gene: .
len: 14
j_gene: TRBJ1-5
v_gene: TRBV28
abundance: .
CDR3aa: CASSPPAGQEPQHF
CDR3nt: TGTGCCAGCAGTCCCCCCGCAGGGCAGGAGCCCCAGCATTTT

d_gene: TRBD1
len: 14
j_gene: TRBJ1-5
v_gene: TRBV19
abundance: .
CDR3aa: CASSTGDRALNQHF
CDR3nt: TGTGCCAGTAGTACCGGGGACAGGGCCTTGAACCAGCATTTT

d_gene: .
len: 13
j_gene: TRBJ2-7
v_gene: TRBV14
abundance: .
CDR3aa: CASSYSLFYEQYF
CDR3nt: TGTGCCAGCAGCTACAGTCTGTTCTACGAGCAGTACTTC

d_gene: TRBD1
len: 15
j_gene: TRBJ2-2
v_gene: TRBV7-3
abundance: .
CDR3aa: CASSSRQGGTGELFF
CDR3nt: TGTGCCAGCAGCTCCCGACAGGGTGGCACCGGGGAGCTGTTTTTT

d_gene: .
len: 15
j_gene: TRBJ2-1
v_gene: TRBV7-6
abundance: .
CDR3aa: CASSLASRAYNEQFF
CDR3nt: TGTGCCAGCAGCTTAGCCTCGCGGGCCTACAATGAGCAGTTCTTC

d_gene: TRBD1
len: 20
j_gene: TRBJ2-1
v_gene: TRBV11-3
abundance: .
CDR3aa: CASSSHRWGQGSDSYNEQFF
CDR3nt: TGTGCCAGCAGCTCCCACCGGTGGGGACAGGGGTCCGACTCCTACAATGAGCAGTTCTTC

d_gene: .
len: 13
j_gene: TRBJ1-1
v_gene: TRBV6-5
abundance: .
CDR3aa: CASSYEGNTEAFF
CDR3nt: TGTGCCAGCAGTTACGAGGGGAACACTGAAGCTTTCTTT

d_gene: TRBD1
len: 12
j_gene: TRBJ1-1
v_gene: TRBV25-1
abundance: .
CDR3aa: CASSEGQGEAFF
CDR3nt: TGTGCCAGCAGTGAGGGACAGGGTGAAGCTTTCTTT

d_gene: TRBD1
len: 17
j_gene: TRBJ1-4
v_gene: TRBV5-4
abundance: .
CDR3aa: CASSSRTGGKGNEKLFF
CDR3nt: TGTGCCAGCAGCTCAAGGACAGGGGGAAAGGGTAATGAAAAACTGTTTTTT

d_gene: TRBD1
len: 15
j_gene: TRBJ1-1
v_gene: TRBV11-1
abundance: .
CDR3aa: CASSRTGGLNTEAFF
CDR3nt: TGTGCCAGCAGCCGGACAGGGGGCCTGAACACTGAAGCTTTCTTT

d_gene: .
len: 15
j_gene: TRBJ2-3
v_gene: TRBV21-1
abundance: few
CDR3aa: CASSRSGGSTDTQYF
CDR3nt: TGTGCCAGCAGCCGTAGCGGGGGTAGCACAGATACGCAGTATTTT

d_gene: .
len: 14
j_gene: TRBJ2-3
v_gene: TRBV4-1
abundance: .
CDR3aa: CASSQRTGTDTQYF
CDR3nt: TGCGCCAGCAGCCAAAGAACAGGCACAGATACGCAGTATTTT

d_gene: TRBD2
len: 17
j_gene: TRBJ2-3
v_gene: TRBV6-1
abundance: .
CDR3aa: CASSGHSIAGATDTQYF
CDR3nt: TGTGCCAGCAGTGGACACTCGATAGCGGGGGCCACAGATACGCAGTATTTT

d_gene: .
len: 14
j_gene: TRBJ1-3
v_gene: TRBV19
abundance: few
CDR3aa: CASSPQGPGNTIYF
CDR3nt: TGTGCCAGTAGTCCGCAGGGCCCTGGAAACACCATATATTTT

d_gene: .
len: 18
j_gene: TRBJ2-2
v_gene: TRBV18
abundance: once
CDR3aa: CASSPPNRVKTNTGELFF
CDR3nt: TGTGCCAGCTCACCACCGAACAGGGTGAAGACGAACACCGGGGAGCTGTTTTTT

d_gene: TRBD2
len: 21
j_gene: TRBJ2-1
v_gene: TRBV5-1
abundance: .
CDR3aa: CASSSPISGTSGGSSYNEQFF
CDR3nt: TGCGCCAGCAGCTCTCCGATTTCCGGGACTAGCGGGGGGAGCTCCTACAATGAGCAGTTCTTC

d_gene: TRBD1
len: 12
j_gene: TRBJ1-1
v_gene: TRBV10-2
abundance: .
CDR3aa: CASSPQGTEAFF
CDR3nt: TGCGCCAGCAGTCCACAGGGGACTGAAGCTTTCTTT

d_gene: TRBD1
len: 15
j_gene: TRBJ1-2
v_gene: TRBV7-2
abundance: few
CDR3aa: CASSYRDRVNYGYTF
CDR3nt: TGTGCCAGCAGCTACCGGGACAGGGTGAACTATGGCTACACCTTC

d_gene: TRBD1
len: 14
j_gene: TRBJ2-5
v_gene: TRBV7-3
abundance: .
CDR3aa: CASSQGDREETQYF
CDR3nt: TGTGCCAGCAGCCAAGGGGACAGGGAAGAGACCCAGTACTTC

d_gene: .
len: 16
j_gene: TRBJ1-3
v_gene: TRBV6-6
abundance: .
CDR3aa: CASSYRGSTSGNTIYF
CDR3nt: TGTGCCAGCAGTTACCGGGGTTCCACCTCTGGAAACACCATATATTTT

d_gene: TRBD1
len: 15
j_gene: TRBJ1-3
v_gene: TRBV7-9
abundance: .
CDR3aa: CASSLPDREGNTIYF
CDR3nt: TGTGCCAGCAGCCTACCTGACAGGGAGGGAAACACCATATATTTT

d_gene: .
len: 15
j_gene: TRBJ1-5
v_gene: TRBV21-1
abundance: few
CDR3aa: CASSSTPSWNQPQHF
CDR3nt: TGTGCCAGCAGTTCGACACCGTCCTGGAATCAGCCCCAGCATTTT

d_gene: TRBD2
len: 16
j_gene: TRBJ2-3
v_gene: TRBV6-5
abundance: .
CDR3aa: CASSYRLAGGVDTQYF
CDR3nt: TGTGCCAGCAGTTACCGTCTAGCGGGGGGGGTAGATACGCAGTATTTT

d_gene: TRBD2
len: 17
j_gene: TRBJ2-2
v_gene: TRBV7-3
abundance: few
CDR3aa: CASSATSGAINTGELFF
CDR3nt: TGTGCCAGCAGCGCGACTAGCGGGGCGATTAACACCGGGGAGCTGTTTTTT

d_gene: TRBD1
len: 17
j_gene: TRBJ1-1
v_gene: TRBV7-9
abundance: .
CDR3aa: CASSSTGTGGSDTEAFF
CDR3nt: TGTGCCAGCAGCTCTACCGGGACAGGGGGCAGCGACACTGAAGCTTTCTTT